This T cell receptor (beta chain) originates from a study of blood T cell repertoires in COVID-19. For the study at large: Donors in the United States, Italy and Spain gave samples during acute or convalescent COVID-19. PBMCs, B-cell-depleted T cells, or T cells were the source of the cDNA or gDNA that made up the material.

Germline-derived CDR1 and CDR2 are SGHAT and FQNNGV. Unmatched junction bases numbered 10, after V lost 4 bases and J lost 6 bases. CDR3 size: 15 residues. Clones were read by immunoSEQ multiplex PCR, and TCRdb kept only the in-frame ones, dropping some. The repertoire includes about 200,000 clones, roughly 90% of them detected once, and 1.5% to 2% sits in the top ten. What was sequenced was peripheral blood. The clonotype originates from a man younger than 35 with active or convalescent COVID-19. The chain is built from TRBV11-2 and TRBJ2-3; 7 bases line up with TRBD1. CDR3 sequence reads: CASSSDGTVVDTQYF. In DNA, the CDR3 is TGTGCCAGCAGCTCCGATGGGACAGTGGTGGATACGCAGTATTTT.